This is a list of T cell receptor beta chains from one sample in a study of blood T cell repertoires in COVID-19. Libraries were prepared by immunoSEQ multiplex PCR; TCRdb keeps only in-frame clonotypes and omits some of them. The sample yields 300,000 or so clones, about 88% seen once. The sequenced sample consisted of peripheral blood. These receptor sequences come from a man between 65 and 85 years old with acute or convalescent COVID-19. The CDR3 runs from the conserved cysteine through the conserved F or W. A D gene is named only where the DNA matches it firmly. Clone size is given for some rows only: seen once, a few or many times, or a class if the clone is expanded.

NA,TRBV11-2,TRBD2,TRBJ2-2,TGTGCCAGCAGCCGCTGGCTAGCGGGGGGCACCGGGGAGCTGTTTTTT,CASSRWLAGGTGELFF
NA,TRBV5-1,TRBD1,TRBJ1-1,TGCGCCAGCAGCGGACAGGGGGGGAACACTGAAGCTTTCTTT,CASSGQGGNTEAFF
NA,TRBV11-3,TRBD2,TRBJ2-1,TGTGCCAGCAGCTCAACGAGCGGGGGTCCCTACAATGAGCAGTTCTTC,CASSSTSGGPYNEQFF
NA,TRBV7-2,NA,TRBJ1-2,TGTGCCAGCAGCTTGAACGGAGCTAACTATGGCTACACCTTC,CASSLNGANYGYTF
NA,TRBV5-1,TRBD1,TRBJ2-1,TGCGCCAGCAGATTCGGGACAGGGGGCAATGAGCAGTTCTTC,CASRFGTGGNEQFF
NA,TRBV6-2/TRBV6-3,TRBD2,TRBJ2-1,TGTGCCAGCAGTTCCTTGCCCACGTCTAGCGGGAGCCGGTATGGGAATGAGCAGTTCTTC,CASSSLPTSSGSRYGNEQFF
NA,TRBV10-3,TRBD1,TRBJ2-2,TGTGCCATCAGTGAGCTGCAGGGGGCGAACACCGGGGAGCTGTTTTTT,CAISELQGANTGELFF
NA,TRBV7-8,NA,TRBJ2-5,TGTGCCAGCAGCCTTGGGACTTCATTCCAAGAGACCCAGTACTTC,CASSLGTSFQETQYF
NA,TRBV5-1,NA,TRBJ2-7,TGCGCCAGCAGCCCCACGACAGGTTCCTACGAGCAGTACTTC,CASSPTTGSYEQYF
NA,TRBV9,NA,TRBJ2-3,TGTGCCAGCAGCGTAGGGCGGAGCACAGATACGCAGTATTTT,CASSVGRSTDTQYF
NA,TRBV28,NA,TRBJ1-4,TGTGCCAGCAGTTTCCGGGATATCGGGGGTGAAAAACTGTTTTTT,CASSFRDIGGEKLFF
NA,TRBV2,NA,TRBJ2-3,TGTGCCAGCAGTGAAGCCCCGACAGACGAGCCTAGCACAGATACGCAGTATTTT,CASSEAPTDEPSTDTQYF
NA,TRBV10-2,TRBD1,TRBJ1-1,TGCGCCAGCAGTGAAAATAAGGGGACAGTGATGAACACTGAAGCTTTCTTT,CASSENKGTVMNTEAFF
NA,TRBV5-1,NA,TRBJ2-3,TGCGCCAGCAGCATGGGCCCGGGGGATACGCAGTATTTT,CASSMGPGDTQYF
NA,TRBV7-2,TRBD1,TRBJ2-7,TGTGCCAGCAGCTTAGAGGCAGGGGGCTACGAGCAGTACTTC,CASSLEAGGYEQYF
NA,TRBV5-1,NA,TRBJ2-1,TGCGCCAGCAGCTTGGGCGGACAGACCGAGCAGTTCTTC,CASSLGGQTEQFF
few,TRBV28,TRBD1,TRBJ1-5,TGTGCCAGCAGTCGACAGGGAGGCAATCAGCCCCAGCATTTT,CASSRQGGNQPQHF
NA,TRBV5-6,NA,TRBJ1-4,TGTGCCAGCAGCTCCGTAACAGGGAATGAAAAACTGTTTTTT,CASSSVTGNEKLFF
NA,TRBV5-4,TRBD2,TRBJ2-1,TGTGCCAGCAGCCTGGGGGCTAGCGGGGCCGTAAATGAGCAGTTCTTC,CASSLGASGAVNEQFF
NA,TRBV7-9,NA,TRBJ1-4,TGTGCCAGCAGCTTTAGGGGAACTAATGAAAAACTGTTTTTT,CASSFRGTNEKLFF
once,TRBV28,NA,TRBJ1-2,TGTGCCAGCAGTTTAGTGGGGAGGTATGGCTACACCTTC,CASSLVGRYGYTF
once,TRBV3-1/TRBV3-2,TRBD2,TRBJ2-1,TGTGCCAGCAGCCCCCGGAGCGGGAGCTCCTACAATGAGCAGTTCTTC,CASSPRSGSSYNEQFF
NA,TRBV30,NA,TRBJ2-6,TGTGCCTGGAGTTCAACGGGGGCTGGGGCCAACGTCCTGACTTTC,CAWSSTGAGANVLTF
once,TRBV29-1,TRBD2,TRBJ2-2,TGCAGCTTCGAGCGGGAGAACACCGGGGAGCTGTTTTTT,CSFERENTGELFF
once,TRBV7-2,TRBD1,TRBJ1-3,TGTGCCAGCAGCGCGCCCGACAGGGGAGGAGGATCTGGAAACACCATATATTTT,CASSAPDRGGGSGNTIYF
NA,TRBV24-1,TRBD2,TRBJ2-5,TGTGCCACCAGTGATCCTACTAGCGGGGCGGAGACCCAGTACTTC,CATSDPTSGAETQYF
NA,TRBV27,TRBD2,TRBJ2-5,TGTGCCAGCAGTTTCTACTCGGCGGGGGGCGTGAACCAGTACTTC,CASSFYSAGGVNQYF